This TCR beta chain is drawn from a study of shared clonotypes between healthy human individuals. Study-level results: The sharing of 5% to 6.5% of naive CD4 clonotypes was seen across a handful of donors.

Regarding this clone: Antigen: not known.

V was clipped by 3 bases and J by 2 bases; unmatched bases: 6. The V gene's germline CDR1 is SGHTA and CDR2 FQGTGA. The CDR3 covers 15 residues. An even split of each subset's genomic DNA across several immunoSEQ plates was performed. Authors' methods: With immunoSEQ giving junction-only sequences and no quality scores, filtering differed. Repertoires were generated with immunoSEQ multiplex PCR, while TCRdb's copy carries only in-frame clones and drops some. V and J calls and clone size are given by that table; D and trimming were obtained from the DNA. The sample has millions of clones; roughly nine tenths are singletons. CD45RA+ naive and CD45RA-negative memory subsets were separated from CD4+ cells.

The sequence was collected from a man aged 18 to 30 in good health. The chain joins TRBV7-3 to TRBJ1-2, with 7 bases fitting TRBD1. Sequencing was done on a sample of naive CD4+ T cells sorted from blood. The subset: CD45RA+ positively selected. CDR3 bases: TGTGCCAGCAGCTTGACAGGGTCGGGGAACTATGGCTACACCTTC. Amino acid sequence: CASSLTGSGNYGYTF.